The rows below give T cell receptor beta chains drawn from one sample of a study of PD-1 blockade in classical Hodgkin lymphoma. The protocol was immunoSEQ multiplex PCR, while the TCRdb copy is restricted to in-frame clones and leaves out a portion. The sample gives about 100,000 clones, around nine tenths of which show up once; around 6.6% is in the top ten. Material: peripheral blood mononuclear cells (PBMCs), obtained before the second cycle of nivolumab. All receptors derive from a human donor with classical Hodgkin lymphoma. Each CDR3 is given with its conserved first and last residue. A D gene is named only where the DNA matches it firmly. A row's size may be missing; if present it is once, few, many or a size class.

d_call	clone_size	v_call	j_call	cdr3_nt	cdr3_aa
NA	NA	TRBV2	TRBJ1-5	TGTGCCAGCACTATACAGGGTTTCAGCAATCAGCCCCAGCATTTT	CASTIQGFSNQPQHF
TRBD1	NA	TRBV7-2	TRBJ2-7	TGTGCCAGCAGTCGGGACAGCCACTCCTACGAGCAGTACTTC	CASSRDSHSYEQYF
NA	NA	TRBV19	TRBJ2-2	TGTGCCAGTAGTACTCAGGGGCCCGGGGAGCTGTTTTTT	CASSTQGPGELFF
NA	NA	TRBV4-2	TRBJ1-5	TGTGCCAGCAGCCAAGACTCCGGGCCCCTAATCAGCCCCCAGCATTTT	CASSQDSGPLISPQHF
NA	NA	TRBV5-4	TRBJ1-4	TGTGCCAGCAGCTTGGCCATGGCAGGGTTTAATGAAAAACTGTTTTTT	CASSLAMAGFNEKLFF
NA	once	TRBV30	TRBJ2-7	TGTGCCTCCCAGGAGGACTCCTACGAGCAGTACTTC	CASQEDSYEQYF
NA	NA	TRBV9	TRBJ1-1	TGTGCCAGCAGCACCGGGGGGACTGAAGCTTTCTTT	CASSTGGTEAFF
TRBD1	NA	TRBV28	TRBJ1-4	TGTGCCAGCAGTTTCCCCCGAACAGGGGCCTTCGGTGAAAAACTGTTTTTT	CASSFPRTGAFGEKLFF
NA	NA	TRBV15	TRBJ1-4	TGTGCCACCAGCAGAGATCGGGGGGTTGCTAATGAAAAACTGTTTTTT	CATSRDRGVANEKLFF
NA	NA	TRBV18	TRBJ1-2	TGTGCCAGCTCTTATAGTAAGACAGGAAACTATGGCTACACCTTC	CASSYSKTGNYGYTF
NA	NA	TRBV15	TRBJ1-3	TGTGCCACCAGCAGAGAAGGACCAGGCGTTGGAAACACCATATATTTT	CATSREGPGVGNTIYF
TRBD1	NA	TRBV11-2	TRBJ1-1	TGTGCCAGCAGCCGGACAGGGCTATTGACTGAAGCTTTCTTT	CASSRTGLLTEAFF
NA	once	TRBV7-2	TRBJ2-7	TGTGCCAGCAGCTTAGGAGACTTTTCCTACGAGCAGTACTTC	CASSLGDFSYEQYF
NA	NA	TRBV4-2	TRBJ1-3	TGTGCCAGCAGCCAACCTGAACCGGGTGGAAACACCATATATTTT	CASSQPEPGGNTIYF
TRBD2	NA	TRBV18	TRBJ2-1	TGTGCCAGCTCGCCCACAACTAGCGGGGGGGCCCTCTACAATGAGCAGTTCTTC	CASSPTTSGGALYNEQFF
TRBD2	NA	TRBV30	TRBJ2-7	TGTGCTCGAACACGCGGGGGGCCATACGACTACGAGCAGTACTTC	CARTRGGPYDYEQYF
TRBD2	NA	TRBV4-2	TRBJ2-5	TGTGCCAGCAGCCCGAAACTAGCGGGGGGGCAAGAGACCCAGTACTTC	CASSPKLAGGQETQYF
NA	NA	TRBV7-3	TRBJ2-3	TGTGCCAGCAGCTTACGGGCGGACAGCCGCACAGATACGCAGTATTTT	CASSLRADSRTDTQYF
NA	NA	TRBV7-9	TRBJ2-5	TGTGCCAGCAGCTTGGAGGACGGTTGGGGGACCCAGTACTTC	CASSLEDGWGTQYF
TRBD1	NA	TRBV2	TRBJ2-7	TGTGCCACCTTCGGACAGGCGCGCTACGAGCAGTACTTC	CATFGQARYEQYF
NA	NA	TRBV6-6	TRBJ1-1	TGTGCCAGCAGTTACGCGGGGGGAAGTGACACTGAAGCTTTCTTT	CASSYAGGSDTEAFF
TRBD1	NA	TRBV4-2	TRBJ1-2	TGTGCCAGCAGCCGGGGGGTGGGGACAGATTATGGCTACACCTTC	CASSRGVGTDYGYTF
NA	NA	TRBV6-5	TRBJ1-5	TGTGCCAGCAGTTCCGCGGCGGCGGGCAATCAGCCCCAGCATTTT	CASSSAAAGNQPQHF
NA	NA	TRBV4-2	TRBJ2-7	TGTGCCAGCAGCCAAGATCCAAGGAGAGACTACGAGCAGTACTTC	CASSQDPRRDYEQYF
NA	NA	TRBV7-9	TRBJ2-3	TGTGCCAGCAGCCGGAACGGGGCAGGGGAGGATACGCAGTATTTT	CASSRNGAGEDTQYF
NA	once	TRBV13	TRBJ1-2	TGTGCCACGCAGGGTTTTGGGGCCACTAACTATGGCTACACCTTC	CATQGFGATNYGYTF
TRBD1	once	TRBV28	TRBJ1-1	TGTGCCAGCAGTTTTTTGGACAGGTTCATGACTCAGAACACTGAAGCTTTCTTT	CASSFLDRFMTQNTEAFF
TRBD1	NA	TRBV2	TRBJ2-7	TGTGCCAGCAGTGAAGGGCAGGGGGTAGCCTACGAGCAGTACTTC	CASSEGQGVAYEQYF
NA	NA	TRBV7-6	TRBJ1-1	TGTGCCAGCAGCAGCCACGCGGGCTCTGAAGCTTTCTTT	CASSSHAGSEAFF
NA	NA	TRBV6-1	TRBJ1-2	TGTGCCAGCAGTGAACCCAGGGGTGGCTACACCTTC	CASSEPRGGYTF
NA	NA	TRBV7-9	TRBJ2-3	TGTGCCAGCAGCTTATTCGCGGGTAGCACAGATACGCAGTATTTT	CASSLFAGSTDTQYF
NA	NA	TRBV27	TRBJ1-2	TGTGCCAGCAGTCCCCTGGGGGGAGACGACTATGGCTACACCTTC	CASSPLGGDDYGYTF
NA	NA	TRBV4-3	TRBJ1-4	TGCGCCAGCAGCCAAGACGGGGACGTAAATGAAAAACTGTTTTTT	CASSQDGDVNEKLFF
NA	once	TRBV9	TRBJ2-3	TGTGCCAGCAGCGCTGTGGGGGGGCCAATCACAGATACGCAGTATTTT	CASSAVGGPITDTQYF
NA	NA	TRBV4-3	TRBJ1-4	TGCGCCAGCGCGACTAATGAAAAACTGTTTTTT	CASATNEKLFF
TRBD1	once	TRBV28	TRBJ1-3	TGTGCCATATCCCCCGGGACAGGGGTCGGAAACACCATATATTTT	CAISPGTGVGNTIYF
NA	NA	TRBV19	TRBJ1-1	TGTGCCAGTAGTATCACGGGGTGGAACACTGAAGCTTTCTTT	CASSITGWNTEAFF
NA	once	TRBV11-2	TRBJ2-5	TGTGCCAGCAGCCAAGAATTGACCGCACTGCAGGAGACCCAGTACTTC	CASSQELTALQETQYF
NA	NA	TRBV7-9	TRBJ2-1	TGTGCCAGCAGCTCACCCCCCGGGGATGAGCAGTTCTTC	CASSSPPGDEQFF
NA	NA	TRBV6-6	TRBJ1-1	TGTGCCAGCAGTTACGTGGGGATTCGTCAGACTGAAGCTTTCTTT	CASSYVGIRQTEAFF
NA	NA	TRBV2	TRBJ2-2	TGTGCCAGCATGGGGGGACAGATAACGAACACCGGGGAGCTGTTTTTT	CASMGGQITNTGELFF
NA	NA	TRBV25-1	TRBJ2-3	TGTGCCAGCAGTAAGGTAATCCCCCCAGATACGCAGTATTTT	CASSKVIPPDTQYF
TRBD1	NA	TRBV7-9	TRBJ1-1	TGTGCCAGCAGCTTAGGGGCAGGGGGAAACACTGAAGCTTTCTTT	CASSLGAGGNTEAFF
NA	NA	TRBV27	TRBJ2-1	TGTGCCAGCAGTTTTAGCTCCTACAATGAGCAGTTCTTC	CASSFSSYNEQFF
NA	few	TRBV27	TRBJ1-1	TGTGCCAGCAGTCCAAGGACAGCCCTTGAAGCTTTCTTT	CASSPRTALEAFF
TRBD1	NA	TRBV6-6	TRBJ1-2	TGTGCCAGCAGTTACGACAGGGCAACCGGCTACACCTTC	CASSYDRATGYTF